These 11 T cell receptor beta chains came from one sample sequenced in a study of STAT5B mutations in CD4+ large granular lymphocyte leukemia. Profiled with immunoSEQ multiplex PCR; TCRdb holds only in-frame clones, not every one. The sample yields roughly 48,000 clones, roughly 72% seen once. What was sequenced was CD4+ T cells from blood buffy coats. These receptor sequences come from a human donor in good health.

This clone was recorded a few times. J is TRBJ1-2 and V is TRBV6-1; the match to TRBD1 covers 7 bases. Germline V gene sequence: CDR1 MNHNS, CDR2 SASEGT. V was pared by 10 bases and J by 3 bases, with 8 bases of the junction left unmatched. This CDR3 has 13 residues. The CDR3 nucleotides are TGTGCCACCCAGGACAGGTCCCACTATGGCTACACCTTC. Translating gives CATQDRSHYGYTF.

The chain is built from TRBV2 and TRBJ1-5; tentatively, D is TRBD1 (6 bases). This CDR3 has 16 residues. The germline V gene encodes CDR1 SNHLY and CDR2 FYNNEI. With 6 bases removed from V and 2 bases from J, the gap between germline ends came to 17 bases. CDR3: CASRETGPWGNQPQHF. CDR3 nucleotide sequence: TGTGCCAGCAGGGAAACAGGGCCATGGGGCAATCAGCCCCAGCATTTT.

The V gene is TRBV6-5, the J gene TRBJ2-3; a possible D gene is TRBD1 (5 bases). V was clipped by 8 bases and J by 6 bases, with 15 bases between them. Germline loops: CDR1 MNHEY, CDR2 SVGAGI. The CDR3 extends over 13 amino acids. The CDR3 protein is CASGQGRWDTQYF. The CDR3 DNA is TGTGCCAGCGGACAAGGAAGGTGGGATACGCAGTATTTT.

The rearrangement uses TRBV5-1 and TRBJ1-6; weak D call: TRBD1 (6 bases). V lost 0 bases to trimming and J lost 7 bases, with 11 bases between them. CDR3 length: 15 amino acids. Germline V gives CDR1 SGHRS, CDR2 YFSETQ. In nucleotides, the CDR3 is TGCGCCAGCAGCTTGGGGTACGGACAGAATTCACCCCTCCACTTT. It specifies CASSLGYGQNSPLHF.

J is TRBJ2-3 and V is TRBV5-1; D might be TRBD1 or TRBD2, each matching 5 bases. This CDR3 region has 13 residues. The ends were cut back, 2 bases at V and 6 bases at J, with 10 bases in the middle. From germline, CDR1 is SGHRS and CDR2 YFSETQ. This CDR3 is CASSFGREDTQYF. The CDR3 DNA sequence: TGCGCCAGCAGCTTTGGCAGGGAGGATACGCAGTATTTT. Using reference TRBV5-1 and TRBJ2-3 for the parts outside the CDR3, the full variable domain is KAGVTQTPRYLIKTRGQQVTLSCSPISGHRSVSWYQQTPGQGLQFLFEYFSETQRNKGNFPGRFSGRQFSNSRSEMNVSTLELGDSALYLCASSFGREDTQYFGPGTRLTVL.

The genes are TRBV5-1 and TRBJ1-6, with D tentatively TRBD1 (6 bases). The CDR3 length is 14 residues. From germline, CDR1 is SGHRS and CDR2 YFSETQ. V lost 2 bases and J 7 bases, leaving 10 bases between the germline ends. The CDR3 DNA reads TGCGCCAGCAGCTTCGGACAGTCGAATTCACCCCTCCACTTT. Protein sequence: CASSFGQSNSPLHF. The full variable domain, in which reference TRBV5-1 and TRBJ1-6 provide the parts outside the CDR3, is KAGVTQTPRYLIKTRGQQVTLSCSPISGHRSVSWYQQTPGQGLQFLFEYFSETQRNKGNFPGRFSGRQFSNSRSEMNVSTLELGDSALYLCASSFGQSNSPLHFGNGTRLTVT.

This rearrangement joins TRBV5-1 to TRBJ1-1; possibly TRBD1 for D (5 bases). The CDR3 loop spans 15 amino acids. Germline V gene sequence: CDR1 SGHRS, CDR2 YFSETQ. V was pared by 0 bases and J by 7 bases, with 16 bases between. In nucleotides, the CDR3 is TGCGCCAGCAGCTTGGATCCAGGGACCTCCCTTGAAGCTTTCTTT. It specifies CASSLDPGTSLEAFF. The full variable domain, completed using reference TRBV5-1 and TRBJ1-1, is KAGVTQTPRYLIKTRGQQVTLSCSPISGHRSVSWYQQTPGQGLQFLFEYFSETQRNKGNFPGRFSGRQFSNSRSEMNVSTLELGDSALYLCASSLDPGTSLEAFFGQGTRLTVV.

The chain links TRBV2 to TRBJ2-3; D is perhaps TRBD1 (6 bases). The CDR3 contains 15 residues. Germline CDR1 is SNHLY and CDR2 is FYNNEI. Trimming removed 2 bases from V and 8 bases from J, with 17 bases in between. In DNA form, the CDR3 reads TGTGCCAGCAGTGAAAGGGAACAGGGTGCAGCTACGCAGTATTTT. Encoded protein: CASSEREQGAATQYF. The full variable domain, its missing parts supplied by reference TRBV2 and TRBJ2-3, is EPEVTQTPSHQVTQMGQEVILRCVPISNHLYFYWYRQILGQKVEFLVSFYNNEISEKSEIFDDQFSVERPDGSNFTLKIRSTKLEDSAMYFCASSEREQGAATQYFGPGTRLTVL.

The rearrangement joins TRBV5-1 to TRBJ2-7; TRBD1 agrees at 8 bases. Losses at the gene ends were 0 bases for V and 5 bases for J; bases not matched to a gene: 10. CDR1 and CDR2 from the germline V gene are SGHRS and YFSETQ. The CDR3 consists of 16 residues. For the CDR3, the DNA is TGCGCCAGCAGCTTGGGGCGACCGACAGGGGATCACGAGCAGTACTTC. Protein product: CASSLGRPTGDHEQYF.

This clone was seen more than once but under ten times. The chain recombines TRBV7-9 with TRBJ1-1; D is unclear. The ends were cut back, 7 bases at V and 2 bases at J, with 17 bases in the middle. Germline V gene data show CDR1 as SEHNR and CDR2 as FQNEAQ (reference sequence). The length of the CDR3 is 15 residues. In DNA, the CDR3 is TGTGCCAGCAACCCGAGCTGGTCCTTAAACACTGAAGCTTTCTTT. Encoded protein: CASNPSWSLNTEAFF.

The gene calls are TRBV7-2 and TRBJ1-5; D possibly corresponds to TRBD1 (5 bases). Germline values: CDR1 SGHTA, CDR2 FQGNSA. The CDR3 runs to 15 residues. V was clipped by 4 bases and J by 3 bases, with 13 bases between them. CDR3 sequence: CASSSQWGTNQPQHF. In DNA, the CDR3 is TGTGCCAGCAGCTCCCAATGGGGGACCAATCAGCCCCAGCATTTT.